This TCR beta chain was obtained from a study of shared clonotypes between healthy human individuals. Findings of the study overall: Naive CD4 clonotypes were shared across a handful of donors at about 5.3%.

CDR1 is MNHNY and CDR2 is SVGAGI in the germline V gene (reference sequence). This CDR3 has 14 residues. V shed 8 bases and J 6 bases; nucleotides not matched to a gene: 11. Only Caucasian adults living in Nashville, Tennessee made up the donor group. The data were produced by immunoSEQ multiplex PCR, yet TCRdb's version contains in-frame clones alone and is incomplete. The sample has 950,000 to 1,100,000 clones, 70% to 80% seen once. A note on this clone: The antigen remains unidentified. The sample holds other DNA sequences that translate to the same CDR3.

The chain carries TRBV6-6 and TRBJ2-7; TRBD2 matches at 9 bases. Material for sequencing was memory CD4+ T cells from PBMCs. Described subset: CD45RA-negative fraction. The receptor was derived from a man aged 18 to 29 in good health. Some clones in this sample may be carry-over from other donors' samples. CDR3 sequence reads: CASRPGLAGGEQYF. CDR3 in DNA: TGTGCCAGCCGACCGGGACTAGCTGGCGGCGAGCAGTACTTC.